The 21 T cell receptor beta chains given below trace back to one sample, sequenced in a study of blood T cell repertoires in COVID-19. Profiling relied on immunoSEQ multiplex PCR, and the TCRdb table lists in-frame clones only, not all of them. Among about 400,000 clones listed, 70% to 90% were seen once. The specimen was PBMCs or T cells enriched from blood (not recorded which). The origin of the receptors is a woman between 35 and 50 years old with acute COVID-19.

The chain couples TRBV12-3 or TRBV12-4 to TRBJ2-3; no reliable D call. The CDR3 sequence is 12 residues long. V was pared by 6 bases and J by 6 bases, with 10 bases between. The chain's CDR3 is CASSSVVDTQYF. CDR3 DNA: TGTGCCAGCAGCTCCGTTGTTGATACGCAGTATTTT.

The gene calls are TRBV7-8 and TRBJ1-5; 11 bases map to TRBD1. Germline V lookup: CDR1 SGHVS, CDR2 FQNEAQ. This CDR3 is 16 amino acids long. J gave up 8 bases and V 1 base, and 7 bases lay outside the gene matches. The CDR3: CASSLGTGGLREPQHF. Written as DNA, the CDR3 is TGTGCCAGCAGCTTAGGGACAGGGGGCTTGAGGGAGCCCCAGCATTTT.

The chain has TRBV5-4 and TRBJ2-1; possibly TRBD1 for D (6 bases). CDR1 and CDR2 from the germline V gene are SGHNT and YYREEE (reference sequence). V was clipped by 4 bases and J by 8 bases, with 22 bases between them. CDR3 length: 16 amino acids. Here the CDR3 DNA reads TGTGCCAGCAGCAGAGGAACAGGGATAGCCAGCGATGAGCAGTTCTTC. Protein product: CASSRGTGIASDEQFF.

This chain connects TRBV6-5 to TRBJ2-2, with 11 bases identical to TRBD2. V lost 5 bases to trimming and J lost 4 bases; unmatched junction nucleotides: 3. CDR1 and CDR2 (germline): MNHEY, SVGAGI. CDR3 size: 15 residues. The CDR3 spells CASSRLAGSTGELFF. The CDR3 DNA reads TGTGCCAGCAGTAGACTAGCGGGGTCCACCGGGGAGCTGTTTTTT.

Only one count was recorded for this clone. The chain is built from TRBV18 and TRBJ2-5; a weak D match, TRBD1 (5 bases). Between the trimmed V and J ends, which lost 3 bases and 5 bases, there was a span of 19 bases. CDR3 length: 16 amino acids. Germline loops: CDR1 KGHSH, CDR2 LQKENI. The CDR3 sequence: CASSPRVRGRVETQYF. The CDR3 nucleotides are TGTGCCAGCTCACCCAGGGTGCGTGGCAGGGTCGAGACCCAGTACTTC. The whole variable domain, filled in from reference TRBV18 and TRBJ2-5, reads NAGVMQNPRHLVRRRGQEARLRCSPMKGHSHVYWYRQLPEEGLKFMVYLQKENIIDESGMPKERFSAEFPKEGPSILRIQQVVRGDSAAYFCASSPRVRGRVETQYFGPGTRLLVL.

The count of this clone is one. The rearrangement uses TRBV6-5 and TRBJ1-2; 11 bases match TRBD1. Germline values: CDR1 MNHEY, CDR2 SVGAGI. The CDR3 totals 16 residues. With V trimmed by 2 bases and J by 4 bases, 6 bases remained unmatched. The CDR3 loop is CASSYSGGTGGYGYTF. CDR3 coding DNA: TGTGCCAGCAGTTACAGTGGGGGGACAGGGGGCTATGGCTACACCTTC.

The chain couples TRBV3-1 (or the pseudogene TRBV3-2) to TRBJ1-2; TRBD1 aligns across 7 bases. This CDR3 comprises 15 residues. Per the germline V gene, CDR1 is LGHDT and CDR2 is YNNKEL (reference sequence). V shed 3 bases, J shed 3 bases, and the junction held 7 bases outside the gene matches. The CDR3 region has the DNA TGTGCCAGCAGCCAGATGACAGGGACGTACTATGGCTACACCTTC. Its protein product is CASSQMTGTYYGYTF.

The J gene is TRBJ2-7, the V gene TRBV5-8; weak D call: TRBD1 (5 bases). V was cut by 0 bases and J by 3 bases, with 7 bases left in between. Per the germline V gene, CDR1 is SGHTS and CDR2 is YDEGEE. The CDR3 sequence is 13 residues long. Written as DNA, the CDR3 is TGTGCCAGCAGCTTGGGGGGCGGCTACGAGCAGTACTTC. Translated, it gives CASSLGGGYEQYF.

This clone appeared a single time. The chain employs TRBV7-9 and TRBJ1-6, with TRBD1 matching 8 bases. Per germline, CDR1 SEHNR and CDR2 FQNEAQ (reference sequence). V trimming: 5 bases; J trimming: 9 bases; junction bases outside the gene matches: 6. The CDR3 runs to 14 residues. The CDR3 DNA follows: TGTGCCAGCAGCCCCGGACAGGGAGTTTCACCCCTCCACTTT. Translated: CASSPGQGVSPLHF.

V is TRBV2 and J is TRBJ1-1; 8 nucleotides agree with TRBD1. Losses at the gene ends were 8 bases for V and 5 bases for J; bases not matched to a gene: 10. CDR1 SNHLY and CDR2 FYNNEI come from the germline V gene. The CDR3 is 14 residues long. For the CDR3, the DNA is TGTGCCAGCGGACAGGGCTCGAGTTATACTGAAGCTTTCTTT. Its translation: CASGQGSSYTEAFF.

The chain employs TRBV11-3 and TRBJ2-2, with 8 bases matching TRBD2. Losses at the gene ends were 5 bases for V and 2 bases for J; bases not matched to a gene: 4. The CDR3 extends over 15 amino acids. The germline V gene encodes CDR1 SGHNT and CDR2 YENEEA. CDR3 amino acids: CASSTGGENTGELFF. DNA for the CDR3: TGTGCCAGCAGCACCGGGGGGGAAAACACCGGGGAGCTGTTTTTT.

CDR3 in DNA: TGTGCCAGCAGTCGAGGTTACGAGCAGTACTTC. It specifies CASSRGYEQYF. V usage is TRBV28 and J usage is TRBJ2-7; D not resolved. Trimming cost V 5 bases and J 4 bases, with 6 bases left between them. Germline CDR1 reads MDHEN; CDR2 reads SYDVKM. The CDR3 is made up of 11 amino acids. Full variable domain (outside the CDR3, taken from reference TRBV28 and TRBJ2-7): DVKVTQSSRYLVKRTGEKVFLECVQDMDHENMFWYRQDPGLGLRLIYFSYDVKMKEKGDIPEGYSVSREKKERFSLILESASTNQTSMYLCASSRGYEQYFGPGTRLTVT.

This clone was picked up one time. The J gene is TRBJ2-3, the V gene TRBV6-1; TRBD1 agrees at 8 bases. Trimming cost V 1 base and J 0 bases; bases outside gene matches: 9. CDR1 and CDR2 (germline): MNHNS, SASEGT. The CDR3 extends over 18 amino acids. The CDR3 spells CASSEGRLNRGSTDTQYF. Here the CDR3 DNA reads TGTGCCAGCAGTGAAGGCCGACTGAACAGGGGGAGCACAGATACGCAGTATTTT.

Only a few counts were recorded for this clone. The rearrangement joins TRBV2 to TRBJ1-4; D is uncertain. The V gene's germline CDR1 is SNHLY and CDR2 FYNNEI. The CDR3 runs to 17 residues. Trimming took 4 bases from V and 0 from J, leaving 15 bases between them. CDR3 in amino acids: CASSGTPRPSTNEKLFF. CDR3 DNA: TGTGCCAGCAGTGGGACTCCCCGGCCGTCAACTAATGAAAAACTGTTTTTT.

This chain connects TRBV20-1 to TRBJ2-5; D call uncertain. With 1 base removed from V and 5 bases from J, the gap between germline ends came to 5 bases. The CDR3 covers 11 residues. Germline V gene lookup returns CDR1 DFQATT and CDR2 SNEGSKA (reference sequence). CDR3 in amino acids: CSARVEETQYF. The DNA for the CDR3 is TGCAGTGCTAGAGTGGAGGAGACCCAGTACTTC.

The chain links TRBV19 to TRBJ2-3; 12 nucleotides line up with TRBD2. With V trimmed by 2 bases and J by 6 bases, 6 bases remained unmatched. From germline, CDR1 is LNHDA and CDR2 SQIVND (reference sequence). CDR3 length equals 16 residues. Written as DNA, the CDR3 is TGTGCCAGTAGTATATTACTAGCGGGGGGCCGCGATACGCAGTATTTT. It yields the protein CASSILLAGGRDTQYF. Complete variable domain (other parts from reference TRBV19 and TRBJ2-3): DGGITQSPKYLFRKEGQNVTLSCEQNLNHDAMYWYRQDPGQGLRLIYYSQIVNDFQKGDIAEGYSVSREKKESFPLTVTSAQKNPTAFYLCASSILLAGGRDTQYFGPGTRLTVL.

This CDR3 is CASSEGGRKTQYF. DNA of the CDR3: TGTGCCAGCAGTGAGGGAGGGAGAAAGACCCAGTACTTC. The gene calls are TRBV25-1 and TRBJ2-5; 7 bases align to TRBD2. The trim removed 3 bases at V and 6 bases at J, leaving 4 bases unmatched. CDR1 and CDR2 from the germline V gene are MGHDK and SYGVNS. The CDR3 loop spans 13 amino acids.

This clone was seen a single time. The rearrangement links TRBV30 to TRBJ1-5; possible D gene TRBD1, 6 bases. The germline V gene encodes CDR1 GTSNPN and CDR2 SVGIG (reference sequence). V was cut by 1 base and J by 5 bases, with 9 bases left in between. The CDR3 sequence is 13 residues long. Here the CDR3 reads CAWSGGPDQPQHF. Written as DNA, the CDR3 is TGTGCCTGGAGTGGGGGGCCCGATCAGCCCCAGCATTTT. The variable domain in full, completed from reference TRBV30 and TRBJ1-5, reads SQTIHQWPATLVQPVGSPLSLECTVEGTSNPNLYWYRQAAGRGLQLLFYSVGIGQISSEVPQNLSASRPQDRQFILSSKKLLLSDSGFYLCAWSGGPDQPQHFGDGTRLSIL.

Here the CDR3 reads CASSWALAGGYNEQFF. The CDR3 bases are TGTGCCAGCAGTTGGGCTCTGGCGGGGGGCTACAATGAGCAGTTCTTC. The chain has TRBV11-2 and TRBJ2-1; 8 bases agree with TRBD2. Looked up from germline, CDR1 is SGHAT and CDR2 is FQNNGV. Trimming cost V 6 bases and J 3 bases; bases outside gene matches: 10. The CDR3 covers 16 residues.

The chain links TRBV6-5 to TRBJ2-2, with a tentative D call TRBD2 (5 bases). This CDR3 contains 16 residues. Trimming pared 0 bases from V and 5 bases from J, leaving 13 bases between. Germline CDR1 is MNHEY and CDR2 is SVGAGI. The CDR3 bases are TGTGCCAGCAGTTACTCGACGTCAAGCGGTACCGGGGAGCTGTTTTTT. Its translation: CASSYSTSSGTGELFF.

This chain links TRBV6-5 with TRBJ1-3; no definite D call. The CDR3 spans 16 residues. Germline V gene data show CDR1 as MNHEY and CDR2 as SVGAGI. Trimming pared 0 bases from V and 0 bases from J, leaving 9 bases between. In DNA, the CDR3 is TGTGCCAGCAGTTACTCATCGTCCGGCTCTGGAAACACCATATATTTT. Translating gives CASSYSSSGSGNTIYF.